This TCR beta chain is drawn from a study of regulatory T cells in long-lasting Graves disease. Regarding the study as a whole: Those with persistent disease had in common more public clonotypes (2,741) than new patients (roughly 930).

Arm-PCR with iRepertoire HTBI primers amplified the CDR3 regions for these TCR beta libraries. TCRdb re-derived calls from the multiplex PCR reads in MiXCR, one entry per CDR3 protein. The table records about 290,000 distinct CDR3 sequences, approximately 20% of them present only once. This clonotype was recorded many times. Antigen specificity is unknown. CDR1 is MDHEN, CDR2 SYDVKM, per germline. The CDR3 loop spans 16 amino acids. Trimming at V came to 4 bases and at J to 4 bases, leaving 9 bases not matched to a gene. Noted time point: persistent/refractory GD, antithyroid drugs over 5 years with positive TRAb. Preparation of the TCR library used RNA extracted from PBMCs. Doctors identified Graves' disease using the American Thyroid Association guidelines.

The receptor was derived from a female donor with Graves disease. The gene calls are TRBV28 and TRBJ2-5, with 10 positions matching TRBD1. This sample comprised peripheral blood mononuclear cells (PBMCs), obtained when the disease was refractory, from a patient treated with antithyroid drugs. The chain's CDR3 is CASSSPRQGAGETQYF. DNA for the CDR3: TGTGCCAGCAGTTCTCCTCGACAGGGGGCAGGAGAGACCCAGTACTTC.